This TCR beta chain was recovered during a study of blood T cell repertoires in COVID-19. Across the study: The study drew acute and convalescent COVID-19 samples from the United States, Italy and Spain. PBMCs, B-cell-depleted T cells, or T cells were the source of the cDNA or gDNA that made up the material.

Per the germline V gene, CDR1 is MNHEY and CDR2 is SMNVEV (reference sequence). The CDR3 sequence is 13 residues long. V lost 0 bases and J lost 5, with 7 bases in between. In the original workflow: It was from reference gene primer amplification that nucleated cell counts were estimated. The repertoire was sequenced with immunoSEQ multiplex PCR; TCRdb's copy has only in-frame clones and lacks some. The DNA gave D and trimming, while V, J and clone size come from that table. The sample has around 220,000 clones, about 91% seen once. Input material: peripheral blood. This TCR was recovered from a man aged 18 to 30 with active or convalescent COVID-19. The rearrangement links TRBV27 to TRBJ1-1; D ambiguous. The CDR3 here is CASSLSVRTEAFF. In nucleotides, the CDR3 is TGTGCCAGCAGTTTATCCGTGAGAACTGAAGCTTTCTTT.